This TCR beta chain was recorded in a study of cytomegalovirus exposure and HLA in healthy donors. Whole-study results and caveats: Common viral pathogens seemed to be connected with several of the most significant clusters, according to a later analysis. As was reported, the classifier diagnosed cytomegalovirus status with high specificity and sensitivity. In a later analysis, fewer than 20,000 TCR beta sequences were associated with HLA alleles at 0.05 false discovery rate.

This clone came up a few times. Its antigen remains unknown. PCR used 60 Vbeta primers and 13 Jbeta primers. Assay used: immunoSEQ multiplex PCR; TCRdb lists only in-frame clones, some missing. The sample has some 180,000 clones, roughly 80% seen once. The sequenced sample consisted of PBMCs. The origin of this receptor is a girl between 5 and 17 years old in good health and CMV-seropositive.

The CDR3 region has the DNA TGTGCCAGCAGCTTGGAGATAGCGGGAGGGGGAGATACGCAGTATTTT. Encoded protein: CASSLEIAGGGDTQYF. V usage is TRBV5-8 and J usage is TRBJ2-3, with TRBD2 identical over 11 bases. Germline V gene lookup returns CDR1 SGHTS and CDR2 YDEGEE. V was clipped by 0 bases and J by 5 bases; unmatched bases: 5. CDR3 length equals 16 residues.